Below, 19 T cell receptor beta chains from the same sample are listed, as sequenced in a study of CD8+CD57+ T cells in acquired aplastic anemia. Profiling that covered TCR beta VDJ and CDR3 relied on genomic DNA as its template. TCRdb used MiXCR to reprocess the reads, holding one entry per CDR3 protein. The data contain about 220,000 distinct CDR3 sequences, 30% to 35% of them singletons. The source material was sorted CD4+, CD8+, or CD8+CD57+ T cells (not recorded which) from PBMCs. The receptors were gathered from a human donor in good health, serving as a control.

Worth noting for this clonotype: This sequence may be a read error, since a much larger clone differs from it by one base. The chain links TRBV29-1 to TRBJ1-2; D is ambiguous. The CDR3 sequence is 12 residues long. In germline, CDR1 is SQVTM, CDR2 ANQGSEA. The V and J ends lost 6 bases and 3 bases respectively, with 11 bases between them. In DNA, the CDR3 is TGCAGCGTCAAAGACGGAGACTATGGCTACACCTTC. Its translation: CSVKDGDYGYTF.

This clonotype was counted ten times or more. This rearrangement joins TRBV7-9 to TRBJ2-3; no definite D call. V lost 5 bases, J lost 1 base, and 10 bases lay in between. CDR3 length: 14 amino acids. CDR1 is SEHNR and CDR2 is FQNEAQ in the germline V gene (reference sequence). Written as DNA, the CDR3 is TGTGCCAGCAGCCCAACTGGCGGCACAGATACGCAGTATTTT. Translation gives CASSPTGGTDTQYF.

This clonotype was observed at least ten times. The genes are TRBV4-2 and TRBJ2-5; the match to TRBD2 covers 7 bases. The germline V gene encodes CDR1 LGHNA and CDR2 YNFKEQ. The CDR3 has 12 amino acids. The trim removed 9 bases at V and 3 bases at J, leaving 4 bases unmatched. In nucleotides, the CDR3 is TGTGCCAGTAGCGGGCTCGAAGAGACCCAGTACTTC. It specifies CASSGLEETQYF.

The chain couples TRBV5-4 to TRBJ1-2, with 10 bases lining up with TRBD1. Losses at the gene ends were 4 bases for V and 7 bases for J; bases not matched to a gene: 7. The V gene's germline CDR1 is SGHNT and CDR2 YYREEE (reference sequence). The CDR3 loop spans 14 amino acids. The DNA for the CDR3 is TGTGCCAGCAGCCTACTAGGGACAGGGGTTGGCTACACCTTC. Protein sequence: CASSLLGTGVGYTF.

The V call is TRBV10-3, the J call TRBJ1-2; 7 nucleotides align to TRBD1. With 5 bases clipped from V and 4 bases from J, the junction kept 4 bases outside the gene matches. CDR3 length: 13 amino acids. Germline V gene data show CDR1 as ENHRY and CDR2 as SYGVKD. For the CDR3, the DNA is TGTGCCATCAGTTGGGAGGGGGCCTATGGCTACACCTTC. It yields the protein CAISWEGAYGYTF.

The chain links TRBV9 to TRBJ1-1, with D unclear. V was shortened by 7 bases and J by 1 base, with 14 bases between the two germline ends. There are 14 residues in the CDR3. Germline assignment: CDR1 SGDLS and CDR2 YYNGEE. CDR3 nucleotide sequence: TGTGCCAGCTCACCACCCGTGGCGAACACTGAAGCTTTCTTT. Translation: CASSPPVANTEAFF.

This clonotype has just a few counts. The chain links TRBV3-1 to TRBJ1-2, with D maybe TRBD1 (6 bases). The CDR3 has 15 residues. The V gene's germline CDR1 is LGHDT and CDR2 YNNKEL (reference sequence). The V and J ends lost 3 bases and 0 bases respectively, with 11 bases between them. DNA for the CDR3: TGTGCCAGCAGCCAGACAGGAACCACTAACTATGGCTACACCTTC. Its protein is CASSQTGTTNYGYTF.

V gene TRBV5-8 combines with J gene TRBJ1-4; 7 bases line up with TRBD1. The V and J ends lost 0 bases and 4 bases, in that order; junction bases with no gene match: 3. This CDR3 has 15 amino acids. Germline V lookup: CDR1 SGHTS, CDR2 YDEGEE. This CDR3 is CASSLGQGHNEKLFF. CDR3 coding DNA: TGTGCCAGCAGCTTGGGACAGGGACATAATGAAAAACTGTTTTTT.

The CDR3: CASSIGDNEQFF. The DNA for the CDR3 is TGTGCCAGTAGTATAGGCGACAATGAGCAGTTCTTC. The V gene is TRBV19, the J gene TRBJ2-1; D remains ambiguous. The germline V gene encodes CDR1 LNHDA and CDR2 SQIVND (reference sequence). This CDR3 is built from 12 residues. The V and J ends lost 1 base and 5 bases respectively, with 3 bases between them.

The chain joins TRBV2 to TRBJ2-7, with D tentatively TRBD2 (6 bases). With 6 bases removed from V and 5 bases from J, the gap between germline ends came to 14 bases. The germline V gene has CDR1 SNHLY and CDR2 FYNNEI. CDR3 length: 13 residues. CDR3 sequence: CASREGTPDEQYF. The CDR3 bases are TGTGCCAGCAGGGAGGGGACGCCCGACGAGCAGTACTTC. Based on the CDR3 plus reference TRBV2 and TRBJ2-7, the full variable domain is EPEVTQTPSHQVTQMGQEVILRCVPISNHLYFYWYRQILGQKVEFLVSFYNNEISEKSEIFDDQFSVERPDGSNFTLKIRSTKLEDSAMYFCASREGTPDEQYFGPGTRLTVT.

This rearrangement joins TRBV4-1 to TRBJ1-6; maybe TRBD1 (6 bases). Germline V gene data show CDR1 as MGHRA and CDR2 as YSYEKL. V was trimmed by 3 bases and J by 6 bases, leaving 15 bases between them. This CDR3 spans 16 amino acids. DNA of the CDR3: TGCGCCAGCAGCCAGCCGCGGGACAAGTTTAATTCACCCCTCCACTTT. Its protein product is CASSQPRDKFNSPLHF.

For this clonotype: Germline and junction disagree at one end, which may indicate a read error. The CDR3: CASSGPRTGNTIYF. CDR3 sequence (DNA): TGTGCCAGCAGCGGACCGAGGACTGGAAACACCATATATTTT. This chain joins TRBV10-2 and TRBJ1-3; D gene uncertain. The CDR3 extends over 14 amino acids. CDR1 WSHSY and CDR2 SAAADI come from the germline V gene.

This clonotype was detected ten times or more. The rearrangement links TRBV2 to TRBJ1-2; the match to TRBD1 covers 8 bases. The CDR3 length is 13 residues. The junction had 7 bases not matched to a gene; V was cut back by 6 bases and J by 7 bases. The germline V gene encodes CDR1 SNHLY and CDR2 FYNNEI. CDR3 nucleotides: TGTGCCAGCAGGGCAACAGGGGGGCGTGGCTACACCTTC. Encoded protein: CASRATGGRGYTF.

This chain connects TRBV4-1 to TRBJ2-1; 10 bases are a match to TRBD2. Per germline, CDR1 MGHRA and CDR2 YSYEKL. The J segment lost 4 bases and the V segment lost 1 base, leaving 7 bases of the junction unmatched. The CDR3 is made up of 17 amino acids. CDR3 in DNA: TGCGCCAGCAGCCAAGGAGGGACTAGCGACCTTTACAATGAGCAGTTCTTC. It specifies CASSQGGTSDLYNEQFF.

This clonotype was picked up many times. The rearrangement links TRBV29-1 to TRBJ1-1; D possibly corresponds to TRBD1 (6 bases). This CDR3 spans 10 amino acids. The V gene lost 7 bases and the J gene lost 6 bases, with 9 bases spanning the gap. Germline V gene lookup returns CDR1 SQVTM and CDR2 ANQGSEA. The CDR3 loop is CSGGTSEAFF. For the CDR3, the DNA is TGCAGCGGAGGGACATCTGAAGCTTTCTTT.

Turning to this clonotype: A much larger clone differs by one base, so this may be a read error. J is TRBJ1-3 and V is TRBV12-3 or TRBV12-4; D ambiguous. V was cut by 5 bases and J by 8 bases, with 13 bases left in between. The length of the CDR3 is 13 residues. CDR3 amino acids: CASSREADDTIYF. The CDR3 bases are TGTGCCAGCAGTAGAGAAGCGGATGACACCATATATTTT.

The CDR3 region is CASSPASGGTYEQYF. The DNA for the CDR3 is TGTGCCAGCAGTCCCGCTAGCGGGGGGACCTACGAGCAGTACTTC. This chain joins TRBV11-3 and TRBJ2-7; 11 bases line up with TRBD2. Germline trimming cut 6 bases from V and 2 bases from J; bases unmatched to any gene: 6. The CDR3 sequence is 15 residues long. Germline assignment: CDR1 SGHNT and CDR2 YENEEA.

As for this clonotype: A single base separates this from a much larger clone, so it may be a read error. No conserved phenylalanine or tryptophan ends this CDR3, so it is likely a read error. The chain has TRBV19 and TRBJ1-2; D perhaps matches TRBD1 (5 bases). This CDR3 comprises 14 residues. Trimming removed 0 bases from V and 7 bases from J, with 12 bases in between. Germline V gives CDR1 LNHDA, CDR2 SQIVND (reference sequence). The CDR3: CASSIDFQGGGYTS. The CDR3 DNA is TGTGCCAGTAGTATAGACTTCCAGGGAGGTGGCTACACCTCC.

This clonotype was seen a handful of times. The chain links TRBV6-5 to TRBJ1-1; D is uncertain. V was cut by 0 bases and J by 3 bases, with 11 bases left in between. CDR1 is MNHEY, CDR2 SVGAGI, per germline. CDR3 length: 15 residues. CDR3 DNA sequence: TGTGCCAGCAGTTACTCTCCAGTCCGGGACACTGAAGCTTTCTTT. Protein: CASSYSPVRDTEAFF.